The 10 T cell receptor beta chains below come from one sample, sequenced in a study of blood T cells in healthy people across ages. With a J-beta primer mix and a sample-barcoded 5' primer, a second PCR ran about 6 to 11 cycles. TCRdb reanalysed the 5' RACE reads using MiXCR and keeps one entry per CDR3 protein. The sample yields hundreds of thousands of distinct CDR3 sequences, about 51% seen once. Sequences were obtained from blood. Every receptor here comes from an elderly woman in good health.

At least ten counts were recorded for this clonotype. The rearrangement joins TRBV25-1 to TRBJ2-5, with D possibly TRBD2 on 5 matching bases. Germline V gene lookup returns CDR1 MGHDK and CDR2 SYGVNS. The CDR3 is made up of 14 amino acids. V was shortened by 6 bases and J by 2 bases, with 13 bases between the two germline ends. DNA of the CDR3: TGTGCCAGCAGCCGATTCGGGATACAAGAGACCCAGTACTTC. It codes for CASSRFGIQETQYF.

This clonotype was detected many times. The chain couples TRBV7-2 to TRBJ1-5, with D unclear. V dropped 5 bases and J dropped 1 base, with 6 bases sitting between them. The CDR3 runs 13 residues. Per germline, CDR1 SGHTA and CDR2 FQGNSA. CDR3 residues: CASSAQSNQPQHF. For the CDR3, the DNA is TGTGCCAGCAGCGCACAAAGCAATCAGCCCCAGCATTTT.

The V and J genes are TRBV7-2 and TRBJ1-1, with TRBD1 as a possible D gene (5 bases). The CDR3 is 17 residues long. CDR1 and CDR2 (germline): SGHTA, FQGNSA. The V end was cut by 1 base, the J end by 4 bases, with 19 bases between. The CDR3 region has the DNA TGTGCCAGCAGCTTAGGAGGGCAGGGCTTTTTGGGCACTGAAGCTTTCTTT. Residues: CASSLGGQGFLGTEAFF.

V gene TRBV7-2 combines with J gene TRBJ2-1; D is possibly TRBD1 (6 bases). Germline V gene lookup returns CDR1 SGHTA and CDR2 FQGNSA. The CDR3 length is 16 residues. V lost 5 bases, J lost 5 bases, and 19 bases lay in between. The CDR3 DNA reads TGTGCCAGCAGCCAAAGAGGGTGGGGGCCTAACAATGAGCAGTTCTTC. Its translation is CASSQRGWGPNNEQFF.

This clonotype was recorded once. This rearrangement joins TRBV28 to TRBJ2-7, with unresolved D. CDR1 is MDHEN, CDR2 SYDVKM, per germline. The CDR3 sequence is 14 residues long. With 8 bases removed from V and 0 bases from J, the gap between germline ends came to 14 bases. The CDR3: CASQGHPSSYEQYF. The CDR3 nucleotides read TGTGCCAGCCAAGGGCACCCGAGCTCCTACGAGCAGTACTTC.

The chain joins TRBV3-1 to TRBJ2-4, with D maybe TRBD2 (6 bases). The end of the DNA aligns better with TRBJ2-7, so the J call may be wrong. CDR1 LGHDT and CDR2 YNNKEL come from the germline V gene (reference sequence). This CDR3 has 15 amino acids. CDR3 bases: TGTGCCAGCAGCCATAAAGCGGGCGGCATCTACGAGCAGTACTTC. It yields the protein CASSHKAGGIYEQYF.

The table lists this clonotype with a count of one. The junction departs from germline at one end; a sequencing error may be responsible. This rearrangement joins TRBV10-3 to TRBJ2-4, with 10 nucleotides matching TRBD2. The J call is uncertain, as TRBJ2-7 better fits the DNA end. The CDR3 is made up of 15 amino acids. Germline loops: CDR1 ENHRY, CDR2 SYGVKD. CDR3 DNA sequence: TGTGCTATCAGTGGGGGACTAGCGACCTCCTACGAGCAGTACTTC. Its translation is CAISGGLATSYEQYF.

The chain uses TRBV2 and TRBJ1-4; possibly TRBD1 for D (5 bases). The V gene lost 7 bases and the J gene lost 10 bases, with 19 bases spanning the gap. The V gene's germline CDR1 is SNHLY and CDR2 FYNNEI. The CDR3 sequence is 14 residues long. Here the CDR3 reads CASNPGPRGGKLFF. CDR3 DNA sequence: TGTGCCAGCAACCCGGGACCTCGAGGTGGAAAACTGTTTTTT.

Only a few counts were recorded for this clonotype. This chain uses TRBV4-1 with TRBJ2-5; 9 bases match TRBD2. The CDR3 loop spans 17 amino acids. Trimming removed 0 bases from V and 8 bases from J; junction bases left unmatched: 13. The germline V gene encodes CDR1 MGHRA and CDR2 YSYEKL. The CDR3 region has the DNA TGCGCCAGCAGCCAAGATTCGAGCGGGGGGCCACAACATACCCAGTACTTC. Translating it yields CASSQDSSGGPQHTQYF.

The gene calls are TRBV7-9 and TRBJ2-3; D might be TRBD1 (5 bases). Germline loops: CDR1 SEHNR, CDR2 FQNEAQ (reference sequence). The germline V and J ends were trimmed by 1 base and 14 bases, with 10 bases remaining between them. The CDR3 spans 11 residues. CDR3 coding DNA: TGTGCCAGCAGCTTAGATCATGACAGGTATTTT. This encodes CASSLDHDRYF.